Presented here are 27 T cell receptor beta chains from one specimen sequenced in a study of read filtering for tumor transcriptome and immune sequencing. This library used approximately 390 ng RNA and molecular barcoded adaptors spanning alpha/delta and beta/gamma chains. TCRdb reanalysed the reads using MiXCR and keeps one entry per CDR3 protein. The sample shows tens of thousands of distinct CDR3 sequences, around 12% of them seen only once. Sequences were obtained from a population of CD138-negative cells sorted from bone marrow. These receptors came from a donor aged 40 or over with multiple myeloma.

This clonotype was found many times. V gene TRBV30 combines with J gene TRBJ2-3, with D perhaps matching TRBD2 (7 bases). Germline lookup yields CDR1 GTSNPN and CDR2 SVGIG (reference sequence). The CDR3 consists of 12 residues. Trimming took off 8 bases at V and 8 bases at J, with 17 bases between the two ends. The CDR3 here is CAVWGGQGTQYF. The CDR3 nucleotides are TGTGCCGTCTGGGGGGGGCAGGGTACGCAGTATTTT.

At least ten counts were recorded for this clonotype. The chain carries TRBV10-3 and TRBJ1-6, with D possibly being TRBD1 (6 bases). Trimming shortened V by 6 bases and J by 10 bases, and 19 bases separated the two germline ends. Germline V lookup: CDR1 ENHRY, CDR2 SYGVKD. The CDR3 covers 15 residues. CDR3 sequence (DNA): TGTGCCATCAGCCCGAGGACAGCCGAGGTCTCACCCCTCCACTTT. Encoded protein: CAISPRTAEVSPLHF.

This clonotype has at least ten counts. The chain combines TRBV4-1 with TRBJ1-4; tentative D call: TRBD1 (5 bases). Trimming took off 1 base at V and 7 bases at J, with 10 bases between the two ends. From germline, CDR1 is MGHRA and CDR2 YSYEKL. The CDR3 has 14 amino acids. CDR3 coding DNA: TGCGCCAGCAGCCAAGTTGCAGGGTTTGAAAAACTGTTTTTT. Its protein product is CASSQVAGFEKLFF.

The table lists this clonotype with many counts. This chain joins TRBV12-3 or TRBV12-4 and TRBJ1-2, with 10 bases fitting TRBD1. The CDR3 spans 14 residues. The trim removed 5 bases at V and 12 bases at J, leaving 12 bases unmatched. This chain's CDR3 is CASSPPGTGAPDTF. The DNA of the CDR3 is TGTGCCAGCAGTCCCCCCGGGACAGGGGCCCCTGACACCTTC.

This clonotype was detected ten times or more. With a much larger clone just one base away, this may be a read error. The V and J genes are TRBV9 and TRBJ1-4; 7 nucleotides agree with TRBD1. The CDR3 spans 14 residues. Germline V lookup: CDR1 SGDLS, CDR2 YYNGEE. CDR3 in DNA: TGTGCCAGCAGCGTAGAATACAGGGGAGGAAAACGGTTTTTT. It specifies CASSVEYRGGKRFF.

In this sample, this clonotype turned up many times. CDR3 sequence reads: CASSPRQGTTYEQYF. As DNA, the CDR3 is TGCGCCAGCAGCCCCCGACAGGGGACTACCTACGAGCAGTACTTC. The chain uses TRBV5-1 and TRBJ2-7; D possibly corresponds to TRBD1 (8 bases). V was shortened by 4 bases and J by 2 bases, with 16 bases between the two germline ends. The CDR3 length is 15 residues. Germline lookup yields CDR1 SGHRS and CDR2 YFSETQ.

In its sample, this clonotype was seen a few times. A much larger clone lies a single base off, so this may be a read error. The chain is built from TRBV5-1 and TRBJ2-1, with D perhaps matching TRBD2 (6 bases). Trimming removed 0 bases at V and 7 bases at J, with 14 bases between. Germline CDR1 reads SGHRS; CDR2 reads YFSETQ. This CDR3 is 15 amino acids long. The CDR3 loop is CASSLVEQAGNEQFF. The CDR3 region has the DNA TGCGCCAGCAGCTTGGTGGAACAGGCGGGAAATGAGCAGTTCTTC.

Points on this clonotype: This may come from a read error, since a much larger clone is one base off. V and J are TRBV28 and TRBJ2-7; D gene unclear. This CDR3 region has 11 residues. Germline values: CDR1 MDHEN, CDR2 SYDVKM. The CDR3 DNA follows: TGTGCCGGCAGTTTGGAAGCCGAGCAGTACTTC. As protein: CAGSLEAEQYF.

Concerning this clonotype: This likely came from a read error, as a far larger clone is one base away. This chain links TRBV5-5 with TRBJ2-6, with D possibly being TRBD1 or TRBD2 (5 bases each). Germline lookup yields CDR1 SGHKS and CDR2 YYEKEE (reference sequence). CDR3 length: 14 residues. This CDR3 reads CASSSGSGANVPTF. The CDR3, as DNA: TGTGCCAGCAGCTCGGGGTCTGGGGCCAACGTCCCGACTTTC.

This clonotype was found many times. This chain uses TRBV20-1 with TRBJ1-1; no reliable D call. Trimming removed 0 bases from V and 1 base from J, with 12 bases in between. CDR1 DFQATT and CDR2 SNEGSKA come from the germline V gene (reference sequence). The CDR3 length is 15 residues. DNA of the CDR3: TGCAGTGCTAGAGATCCAAGGTTGGGGAACACTGAAGCTTTCTTT. Protein sequence: CSARDPRLGNTEAFF.

This clonotype has a count of ten or more. The V call is TRBV11-2, the J call TRBJ2-1; TRBD2 matches at 15 bases. This CDR3 spans 16 amino acids. CDR1 is SGHAT and CDR2 is FQNNGV in the germline V gene. J was trimmed by 6 bases and V by 5 bases; bases with no gene match: 5. The CDR3 region is CASSPWTSGRANEQFF. The CDR3 nucleotides are TGTGCCAGCAGCCCATGGACTAGCGGGAGGGCCAATGAGCAGTTCTTC.

This clonotype was seen at least ten times. V is TRBV29-1 and J is TRBJ2-3; D perhaps matches TRBD2 (6 bases). Trimming took 3 bases from V and 2 from J, leaving 15 bases between them. From germline, CDR1 is SQVTM and CDR2 ANQGSEA. The CDR3 has 15 residues. The CDR3: CSVDGAPGDTDTQYF. The CDR3 DNA reads TGCAGCGTTGACGGGGCGCCGGGGGACACAGATACGCAGTATTTT.

Many counts were recorded for this clonotype. The chain is built from TRBV3-1 and TRBJ2-7; 11 bases are a match to TRBD2. The CDR3 has 15 residues. Unmatched junction bases numbered 7, after V lost 5 bases and J lost 4 bases. The germline gives CDR1 LGHDT, CDR2 YNNKEL (reference sequence). The DNA of the CDR3 is TGTGCCAGCAGCTATAGACTAGCGGGAAGGTACGAGCAGTACTTC. Translating it yields CASSYRLAGRYEQYF.

This clonotype was observed at least ten times. The chain has TRBV20-1 and TRBJ2-1; a possible D gene is TRBD2 (5 bases). The CDR3 is 17 residues long. The V gene lost 0 bases and the J gene lost 1 base, with 16 bases spanning the gap. Germline assignment: CDR1 DFQATT and CDR2 SNEGSKA (reference sequence). CDR3 nucleotides: TGCAGTGCTAGAGATAGAGGAGGATGGACGTCCTACAATGAGCAGTTCTTC. Residues: CSARDRGGWTSYNEQFF.

This clonotype was recorded at least ten times. V gene TRBV6-5 combines with J gene TRBJ1-1; TRBD1 might be the D (5 bases). The CDR3 has 15 amino acids. V was cut by 6 bases and J by 1 base, with 15 bases left in between. The V gene's germline CDR1 is MNHEY and CDR2 SVGAGI. The CDR3 bases are TGTGCCAGCAGCCTGCAGGGTCCCCGGAACACTGAAGCTTTCTTT. Translated: CASSLQGPRNTEAFF.

This clonotype showed up many times. The chain employs TRBV10-3 and TRBJ2-5; D is undetermined. Germline V gene sequence: CDR1 ENHRY, CDR2 SYGVKD. The ends were cut back, 4 bases at V and 2 bases at J, with 8 bases in the middle. This CDR3 is 13 amino acids long. The CDR3, as DNA: TGTGCCATCAGTGCGGGCATACAAGAGACCCAGTACTTC. This encodes CAISAGIQETQYF.

This clonotype was found many times. The chain joins TRBV20-1 to TRBJ2-1; D unclear. The V gene lost 0 bases and the J gene lost 8 bases, with 5 bases spanning the gap. The CDR3 consists of 11 residues. CDR1 and CDR2 (germline): DFQATT, SNEGSKA (reference sequence). CDR3 sequence reads: CSARERDEQFF. In DNA form, the CDR3 reads TGCAGTGCTAGAGAACGTGATGAGCAGTTCTTC.

This clonotype was detected many times. This chain joins TRBV11-2 and TRBJ2-2; no firm D call. V lost 8 bases to trimming and J lost 0 bases, with 7 bases between them. The CDR3 has 13 residues. Germline V CDR1 and CDR2: SGHAT, FQNNGV. CDR3 in amino acids: CASQESNTGELFF. The CDR3, as DNA: TGTGCCAGCCAGGAGTCGAACACCGGGGAGCTGTTTTTT.

This clonotype turned up a few times. Given a much more abundant clone one base away, this may be a read error. The chain employs TRBV7-2 and TRBJ2-3, with TRBD2 matching over 7 bases. The CDR3 runs 15 residues. Per the germline V gene, CDR1 is SGHTA and CDR2 is FQGNSA. The CDR3 spells CASSQTASGTDMQYF. The DNA of the CDR3 is TGTGCCAGCAGTCAAACGGCTAGCGGCACAGATATGCAGTATTTT. The full variable domain, rest sourced from reference TRBV7-2 and TRBJ2-3, is GAGVSQSPSNKVTEKGKDVELRCDPISGHTALYWYRQSLGQGLEFLIYFQGNSAPDKSGLPSDRFSAERTGGSVSTLTIQRTQQEDSAVYLCASSQTASGTDMQYFGPGTRLTVL.

Details on this clonotype: This could be a read error, since a much larger clone is one nucleotide away. V is TRBV5-6 and J is TRBJ1-1; D call uncertain. CDR3 size: 12 residues. Deletions cut 4 bases from V and 1 base from J, with 5 bases between. Germline CDR1 SGHDT, CDR2 YYEEEE. DNA for the CDR3: TGTGCCAGCAGCGACCAGAACACTGAAGCTTTCTTT. Translation gives CASSDQNTEAFF.

Many counts were recorded for this clonotype. The chain uses TRBV20-1 and TRBJ2-2; the match to TRBD2 covers 9 bases. Losses at the gene ends were 2 bases for V and 6 bases for J; bases not matched to a gene: 4. The germline V gene has CDR1 DFQATT and CDR2 SNEGSKA (reference sequence). The CDR3 contains 14 residues. This chain's CDR3 is CSARTAGGPGELFF. The CDR3 DNA is TGCAGTGCTAGAACCGCGGGAGGGCCCGGGGAGCTGTTTTTT.

In regard to this clonotype: This may be a read error, as it is one base from a much larger clone. The J gene is TRBJ2-3, the V gene TRBV24-1; no clear D gene. Germline assignment: CDR1 KGHDR and CDR2 SFDVKD. V was pared by 4 bases and J by 1 base, with 5 bases between. The CDR3 consists of 13 residues. CDR3 loop: CATSDPGTDTQYF. In nucleotides, the CDR3 is TGTGCCACCAGTGACCCAGGCACAGATACGCAGTATTTT.

This clonotype was seen a handful of times. The CDR3 sequence: CSVEKVAGFHNEQFF. The CDR3 region has the DNA TGCAGCGTTGAAAAGGTGGCAGGGTTCCACAATGAGCAGTTCTTC. The chain uses TRBV29-1 and TRBJ2-1; D possibly corresponds to TRBD1 (5 bases). This CDR3 is built from 15 residues. V gave up 2 bases and J gave up 5 bases, with 16 bases separating them. Per germline, CDR1 SQVTM and CDR2 ANQGSEA.

In this sample, this clonotype turned up many times. The chain links TRBV20-1 to TRBJ2-3; weak D call: TRBD2 (5 bases). CDR1 and CDR2 from the germline V gene are DFQATT and SNEGSKA (reference sequence). Trimming stripped 0 bases from V and 1 base from J, with 11 bases between. The CDR3 length is 15 residues. This CDR3 reads CSARDPWRGTDTQYF. The DNA for the CDR3 is TGCAGTGCTAGAGATCCTTGGCGGGGCACAGATACGCAGTATTTT.

This clonotype occurred many times. The chain links TRBV5-1 to TRBJ2-5; 10 bases map to TRBD2. CDR3 length equals 14 residues. Germline assignment: CDR1 SGHRS and CDR2 YFSETQ. V dropped 3 bases and J dropped 2; count of bases not matched to a gene: 1. In nucleotides, the CDR3 is TGCGCCAGCAGCTGGACTAGCGGTCAAGAGACCCAGTACTTC. Protein: CASSWTSGQETQYF.

The table lists this clonotype with many counts. This chain connects TRBV19 to TRBJ1-2; 8 bases agree with TRBD1. The CDR3 loop spans 16 amino acids. From germline, CDR1 is LNHDA and CDR2 SQIVND (reference sequence). The ends lost 9 bases at V and 0 bases at J; junction bases unmatched: 12. CDR3 protein: CASTSGQGGTNYGYTF. CDR3 in DNA: TGTGCCAGCACATCCGGACAGGGTGGGACTAACTATGGCTACACCTTC.

This clonotype was observed many times. The rearrangement links TRBV5-1 to TRBJ2-7, with TRBD1 identical over 8 bases. CDR3 length: 14 residues. The V gene's germline CDR1 is SGHRS and CDR2 YFSETQ. V gave up 4 bases and J gave up 7 bases; unmatched junction bases: 10. The CDR3 nucleotides are TGCGCCAGCAGCCCGACCGGACAGGGCTTAGAGCAGTACTTC. Its protein product is CASSPTGQGLEQYF.